Sequencing of this TCR beta chain was carried out in a study of shared clonotypes between healthy human individuals. Findings of the study overall: Naive subsets typically showed greater estimated richness than memory subsets.

This clone turned up a few times. No antigen is known for it. Germline loops: CDR1 SGHNT, CDR2 YYREEE (reference sequence). This CDR3 spans 14 amino acids. V shed 4 bases and J 3 bases; nucleotides not matched to a gene: 3. This table comes from immunoSEQ multiplex PCR, and its TCRdb copy is limited to in-frame clones, with some not included. The sample has 730,000 or so clones; roughly 78% are singletons. The TCR comes from a woman younger than 45 in good health. Sequencing was done on a sample of memory CD4+ T cells sorted from blood. Subset given: CD45RA-negative fraction. V is TRBV5-4 and J is TRBJ2-2, with 7 bases matching TRBD2. For the CDR3, the DNA is TGTGCCAGCAGCAGCGGGACTTACACCGGGGAGCTGTTTTTT. It is translated as CASSSGTYTGELFF.